Described below is a single T cell receptor beta chain sequence and its context. Method: immunoSEQ multiplex PCR; TCRdb's copy keeps in-frame clones and lacks some. The sample contains 50,000 to 60,000 clones, 65% to 85% of which appear only once. The data originate from a study of blood T cell repertoires in COVID-19. Across the whole study: Sources were T cells, B-cell-depleted T cells, or PBMCs; the material itself was cDNA or gDNA.

It was during active infection that Seattle patients were enrolled and then longitudinally followed. Trimming took 8 bases from V and 4 from J; bases not matched to a gene: 5. The CDR3 is made up of 13 amino acids. This TCR came from an elderly woman with COVID-19, enrolled during active disease. Sequenced material: peripheral blood. This sequence joins TRBV12-3 or TRBV12-4 and TRBJ2-1; TRBD2 matches at 7 bases. CDR3 in DNA: TGTGCCAGCGGGGCTAGCGGTTACAATGAGCAGTTCTTC. Translating gives CASGASGYNEQFF.